This TCR beta chain is from a study of blood T cell repertoires in COVID-19. In the source study's methods: Quantification of nucleated cells was approximated via reference gene primer amplification. Sequenced by immunoSEQ multiplex PCR; TCRdb stores in-frame clones only, minus some. Clone size and the V and J calls come from that table; the DNA yielded D and trimming. Of hundreds of thousands of clones detected, 65% to 85% appear once; the ten largest clones hold 4.5% to 6.5%. Germline V gene lookup returns CDR1 MNHEY and CDR2 SVGAGI. V lost 2 bases and J 3 bases, leaving 14 bases between the germline ends. This CDR3 spans 15 amino acids.

The receptor's source is a man older than 75 with acute or convalescent COVID-19. The rearrangement uses TRBV6-5 and TRBJ2-7; D may be TRBD2 (6 bases). Input material: peripheral blood. The CDR3 sequence is CASSYRGFGGYEQYF. The DNA of the CDR3 is TGTGCCAGCAGTTACAGGGGCTTCGGGGGCTACGAGCAGTACTTC.